This T cell receptor (beta chain) derives from a study of a mutant IDH1 vaccine in newly diagnosed glioma. Study in general: Onset of vaccination occurred 4-6 weeks following radiotherapy alone, or with temozolomide cycles. Beforehand, treatment had been radiotherapy, temozolomide, or both; the majority received both.

Findings and limits, study-wide: Pseudoprogression seemed unlinked to shifts in top peripheral T cell clonotypes.

Time point meaning: week 23, last vaccination. Vaccination comprised doses that each held 300 ug of mutant IDH1 20-mer peptide, plus topical imiquimod. Profiling relied on immunoSEQ multiplex PCR, and the TCRdb table lists in-frame clones only, not all of them. The profile covers about 86,000 clones, with about 82% appearing a single time and roughly 2% taken by the ten largest. Concerning this clone itself: Its antigen is still unknown.

The source was PBMCs, collected from a glioma patient whose treatment included an IDH1 peptide vaccine. The origin of this receptor is a man aged 25-45 years with glioma. Some clones in this sample may be carry-over from other donors' samples.

The DNA of the CDR3 is TGTGCCAGCAGTGTTTCGGGACACTGGAACACTGAAGCTTTCTTT. Protein product: CASSVSGHWNTEAFF. This chain uses TRBV6-1 with TRBJ1-1; weak D call: TRBD1 (6 bases). V was trimmed by 4 bases and J by 1 base, leaving 13 bases between them. This CDR3 has 15 residues. Germline V CDR1 and CDR2: MNHNS, SASEGT.